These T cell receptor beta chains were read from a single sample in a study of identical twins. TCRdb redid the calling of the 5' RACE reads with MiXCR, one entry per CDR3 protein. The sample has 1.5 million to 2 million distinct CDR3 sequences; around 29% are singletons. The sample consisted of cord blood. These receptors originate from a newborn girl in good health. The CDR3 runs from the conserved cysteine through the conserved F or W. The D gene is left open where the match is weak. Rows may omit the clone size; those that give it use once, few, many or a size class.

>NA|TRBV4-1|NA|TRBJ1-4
CASSQVPTGSNEKLFF
TGCGCCAGCAGCCAAGTTCCGACAGGCTCTAATGAAAAACTGTTTTTT
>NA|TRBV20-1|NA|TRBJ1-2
CSAARDLYGYTF
TGCAGTGCTGCACGGGACCTCTATGGCTACACCTTC
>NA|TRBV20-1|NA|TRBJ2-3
CSARAPTVSSTDTQYF
TGCAGTGCTAGAGCCCCCACGGTATCTAGCACAGATACGCAGTATTTT
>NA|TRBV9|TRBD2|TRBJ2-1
CAGILNSGTSGYNEQFF
TGTGCCGGGATACTGAATTCCGGGACTAGCGGATACAATGAGCAGTTCTTC
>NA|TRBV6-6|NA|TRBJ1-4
CASSYFGEGVAKLFF
TGTGCCAGCAGTTATTTTGGGGAAGGGGTTGCCAAACTGTTTTTT
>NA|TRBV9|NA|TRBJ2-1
CASSVEGFGQFF
TGTGCCAGCAGCGTAGAGGGGTTTGGGCAGTTCTTC
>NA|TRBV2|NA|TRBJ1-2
CASSEKLFYGYTF
TGTGCCAGCAGTGAAAAGCTATTCTATGGCTACACCTTC
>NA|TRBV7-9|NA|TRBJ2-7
CASSLAAQGTEQYF
TGTGCCAGCAGCTTAGCGGCACAGGGAACCGAGCAGTACTTC
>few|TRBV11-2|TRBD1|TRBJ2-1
CASSLQGAAHNEQFF
TGTGCCAGCAGCCTACAGGGGGCGGCACACAATGAGCAGTTCTTC
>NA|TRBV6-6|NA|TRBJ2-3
CASSSTGTAQYF
TGTGCCAGCAGCTCGACCGGGACGGCGCAGTATTTT
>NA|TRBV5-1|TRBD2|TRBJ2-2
CASTSFSGSDTGELFF
TGCGCCAGCACCTCTTTTAGCGGGAGCGACACCGGGGAGCTGTTTTTT
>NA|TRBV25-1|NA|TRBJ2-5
CASSEFPTVRETQYF
TGTGCCAGCAGTGAATTCCCGACAGTGAGGGAGACCCAGTACTTC
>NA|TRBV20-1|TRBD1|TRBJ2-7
CSARDLLLGGGEQYF
TGCAGTGCTAGAGATTTGTTGTTAGGGGGCGGCGAGCAGTACTTC
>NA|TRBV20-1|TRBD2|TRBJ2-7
CSARPLAGGSSYEQYF
TGCAGTGCTAGGCCGCTAGCGGGGGGTAGCTCCTACGAGCAGTACTTC
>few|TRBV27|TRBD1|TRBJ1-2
CASRSRQGGNYGYTF
TGTGCCAGCAGGTCCCGACAGGGGGGAAACTATGGCTACACCTTC
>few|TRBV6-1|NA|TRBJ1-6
CASSEDGSYNSPLHF
TGTGCCAGCAGTGAAGATGGCTCCTATAATTCACCCCTCCACTTT
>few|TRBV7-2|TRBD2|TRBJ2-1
CASSFQPVSSGYNEQFF
TGTGCCAGCAGCTTCCAACCGGTGTCTAGCGGTTACAATGAGCAGTTCTTC
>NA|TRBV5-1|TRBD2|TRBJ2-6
CASSSGLAGGTYSGANVLTF
TGCGCCAGCAGCTCCGGACTAGCGGGGGGTACCTACTCTGGGGCCAACGTCCTGACTTTC
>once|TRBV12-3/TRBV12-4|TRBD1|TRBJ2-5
CASSWGTGVETQYF
TGTGCCAGCAGTTGGGGGACAGGGGTAGAGACCCAGTACTTC
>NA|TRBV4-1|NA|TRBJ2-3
CASSQLGGTQYF
TGCGCCAGCAGCCAACTGGGGGGTACGCAGTATTTT
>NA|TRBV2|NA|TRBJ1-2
CASSEERGANYGYTF
TGTGCCAGCAGTGAAGAGCGGGGCGCTAACTATGGCTACACCTTC
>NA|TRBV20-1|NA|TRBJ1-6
CSARDGLSSYNSPPHF
TGCAGTGCTAGGGACGGGCTGAGCTCCTATAATTCACCCCCCCACTTT
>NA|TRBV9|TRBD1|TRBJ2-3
CASSAVTGTGYTDTQYF
TGTGCCAGCAGCGCCGTAACCGGGACAGGGTACACAGATACGCAGTATTTT
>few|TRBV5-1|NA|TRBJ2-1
CASMAGGGFYNEQFF
TGCGCCAGCATGGCAGGGGGGGGGTTTTACAATGAGCAGTTCTTC
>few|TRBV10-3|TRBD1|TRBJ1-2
CAIRDTGGGYGYTF
TGTGCCATCAGGGATACAGGGGGCGGCTATGGCTACACCTTC
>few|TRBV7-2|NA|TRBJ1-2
CASNIGGTNYGYTF
TGTGCCAGCAACATAGGGGGGACAAACTATGGCTACACCTTC
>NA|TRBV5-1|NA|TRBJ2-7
CASTPQGSSYNEQYF
TGCGCCAGCACGCCTCAGGGTAGCTCCTACAATGAGCAGTACTTC
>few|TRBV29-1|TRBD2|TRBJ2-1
CSVEPGLAGVEEQFF
TGCAGCGTTGAACCGGGACTAGCGGGAGTAGAAGAGCAGTTCTTC
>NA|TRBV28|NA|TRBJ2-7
CASSTDNYEQYF
TGTGCCAGCAGTACCGACAACTACGAGCAGTACTTC
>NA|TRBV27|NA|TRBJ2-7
CASSLGGVVQAHSYEQYF
TGTGCCAGCAGTTTAGGTGGGGTAGTACAGGCCCACTCCTACGAGCAGTACTTC
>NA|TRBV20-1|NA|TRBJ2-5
CSARDFRARGPLDEQYF
TGCAGTGCTAGAGATTTTCGCGCACGGGGCCCTTTGGATGAGCAGTACTTC
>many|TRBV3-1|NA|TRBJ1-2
CASSQALYGYTF
TGTGCCAGCAGCCAAGCATTGTATGGCTACACCTTC
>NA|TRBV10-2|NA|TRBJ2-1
CASSGLTLYNEQFF
TGCGCCAGCAGTGGACTAACCTTATACAATGAGCAGTTCTTC
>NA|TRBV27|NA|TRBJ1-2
CASSLPPRGESGYTF
TGTGCCAGCAGTTTGCCCCCTCGGGGGGAGTCTGGCTACACCTTC
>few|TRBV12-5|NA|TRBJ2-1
CASGLWDLGSSYNEQFF
TGTGCTAGTGGTTTGTGGGACCTCGGGTCCTCCTACAATGAGCAGTTCTTC
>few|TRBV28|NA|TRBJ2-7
CASSPATATGTYEQYF
TGTGCCAGCAGTCCCGCAACGGCAACAGGGACCTACGAGCAGTACTTC
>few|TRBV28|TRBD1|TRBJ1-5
CASIGQGRGRSNQPQHF
TGTGCCAGCATCGGACAGGGACGAGGGCGTAGCAATCAGCCCCAGCATTTT
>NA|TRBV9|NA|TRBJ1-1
CASSVTGLTEAFF
TGTGCCAGCAGCGTTACAGGGCTCACTGAAGCTTTCTTT
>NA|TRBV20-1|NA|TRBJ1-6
CSARDKDVNYNSPLHF
TGCAGTGCTAGAGATAAGGATGTTAACTATAATTCACCCCTCCACTTT
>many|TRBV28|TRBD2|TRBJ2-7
CASSSGLANEQYF
TGTGCCAGCAGTTCGGGACTAGCAAACGAGCAGTACTTC